The 17 T cell receptor beta chains given below trace back to one sample, sequenced in a study of identical twins. MiXCR was run by TCRdb on the 5' RACE reads, yielding one entry per CDR3 protein. There are some 1,600,000 distinct CDR3 sequences in the sample; under 35% occur only once, and 0.27% lies in the top ten. Sequencing was done on a sample of cord blood. These receptors came from a newborn girl in good health.

The chain couples TRBV7-9 to TRBJ2-3; 7 bases agree with TRBD2. The CDR3 spans 14 residues. CDR1 SEHNR and CDR2 FQNEAQ come from the germline V gene (reference sequence). V lost 1 base, J lost 7 bases, and 5 bases stayed unmatched. The DNA of the CDR3 is TGTGCCAGCAGCTTAGAGGGAGGGTCTTATACGCAGTATTTT. Its protein product is CASSLEGGSYTQYF.

This clonotype came up once. The chain is built from TRBV7-2 and TRBJ2-6; D might be TRBD2 (5 bases). The length of the CDR3 is 17 residues. V gave up 8 bases and J gave up 0 bases, with 17 bases separating them. CDR1 is SGHTA, CDR2 FQGNSA, per germline. CDR3 bases: TGTGCCAGCCCTCCCAGAGGGATCCCCTCTGGGGCCAACGTCCTGACTTTC. It specifies CASPPRGIPSGANVLTF.

Many counts were recorded for this clonotype. The V call is TRBV4-1, the J call TRBJ2-1; 10 nucleotides line up with TRBD2. The CDR3 has 15 residues. Looked up from germline, CDR1 is MGHRA and CDR2 is YSYEKL. The junction had 6 bases not matched to a gene; V was cut back by 2 bases and J by 8 bases. This CDR3 is CASSQPRTSGDEQFF. The CDR3 nucleotides are TGCGCCAGCAGCCAACCTCGGACTAGCGGCGATGAGCAGTTCTTC.

V and J are TRBV4-2 and TRBJ1-2; possible D gene TRBD1, 5 bases. V lost 3 bases and J lost 3, with 11 bases in between. Looked up from germline, CDR1 is LGHNA and CDR2 is YNFKEQ. The CDR3 runs 14 residues. This chain's CDR3 is CASSHGPTDYGYTF. The CDR3, as DNA: TGTGCCAGCAGCCACGGTCCGACAGACTATGGCTACACCTTC.

The chain recombines TRBV7-8 with TRBJ2-1; TRBD2 matches at 11 bases. The CDR3 runs to 14 residues. V lost 3 bases to trimming and J lost 6 bases; unmatched junction nucleotides: 1. CDR1 is SGHVS, CDR2 FQNEAQ, per germline. CDR3 sequence reads: CASSFTSGGNEQFF. The CDR3 bases are TGTGCCAGCAGCTTTACTAGCGGGGGCAATGAGCAGTTCTTC.

This clonotype was observed a single time. The V and J genes are TRBV30 and TRBJ2-1; D is ambiguous. Deletions cut 0 bases from V and 9 bases from J, with 9 bases between. Germline V gene sequence: CDR1 GTSNPN, CDR2 SVGIG (reference sequence). This CDR3 spans 12 amino acids. The CDR3 sequence: CAWSVRVFEQFF. Written as DNA, the CDR3 is TGTGCCTGGAGTGTACGGGTGTTTGAGCAGTTCTTC.

V gene TRBV20-1 combines with J gene TRBJ2-7, with TRBD1 matching 10 bases. The CDR3 loop spans 14 amino acids. Trimming cost V 3 bases and J 3 bases; bases outside gene matches: 5. Germline V gene data show CDR1 as DFQATT and CDR2 as SNEGSKA (reference sequence). CDR3 nucleotides: TGCAGTGCTAGCCCCCGGGACAGGGGCTACGAGCAGTACTTC. Amino acids: CSASPRDRGYEQYF.

The chain carries TRBV27 and TRBJ2-1, with 11 nucleotides matching TRBD2. The CDR3 covers 14 residues. The ends lost 5 bases at V and 8 bases at J; junction bases unmatched: 5. The germline V gene encodes CDR1 MNHEY and CDR2 SMNVEV (reference sequence). CDR3 sequence: CASSPRTSGHEQFF. In DNA, the CDR3 is TGTGCCAGCAGTCCCAGGACTAGCGGGCATGAGCAGTTCTTC.

This clonotype was counted only a few times. The J gene is TRBJ2-3, the V gene TRBV25-1; 8 nucleotides match TRBD1. CDR1 is MGHDK and CDR2 is SYGVNS in the germline V gene. The length of the CDR3 is 15 residues. V was pared by 3 bases and J by 3 bases, with 5 bases of the junction left unmatched. CDR3 amino acids: CASSDPGTGTDTQYF. CDR3 bases: TGTGCCAGCAGTGATCCCGGGACAGGTACAGATACGCAGTATTTT.

This clonotype was detected many times. V gene TRBV7-2 combines with J gene TRBJ2-3; D call uncertain. Trimming took off 5 bases at V and 0 bases at J, with 9 bases between the two ends. The length of the CDR3 is 14 residues. CDR1 and CDR2 from the germline V gene are SGHTA and FQGNSA. In DNA, the CDR3 is TGTGCCAGCAGCCCACCGGACAGCACAGATACGCAGTATTTT. Translation: CASSPPDSTDTQYF.

This clonotype has just one count. The genes are TRBV20-1 and TRBJ2-3; weak D call: TRBD2 (5 bases). CDR3 length equals 15 residues. The V end lost 2 bases, the J end lost 0 bases, and 12 bases lay between the germline ends. Per germline, CDR1 DFQATT and CDR2 SNEGSKA (reference sequence). The CDR3 coding sequence is TGCAGTGCTAGACCGGGCGGGTCTAGCACAGATACGCAGTATTTT. Its protein is CSARPGGSSTDTQYF.

At least ten counts were recorded for this clonotype. In nucleotides, the CDR3 is TGCGCCAGCAGCACCAGGGACAGTAACTATGGCTACACCTTC. It encodes CASSTRDSNYGYTF. The chain uses TRBV5-1 and TRBJ1-2; 7 bases agree with TRBD1. Germline V gene sequence: CDR1 SGHRS, CDR2 YFSETQ. The J segment lost 1 base and the V segment lost 4 bases, leaving 4 bases of the junction unmatched. There are 14 residues in the CDR3.

This rearrangement joins TRBV7-2 to TRBJ1-2; D is ambiguous. V shed 6 bases and J shed 3 bases, with 8 bases lying between them. CDR1 is SGHTA, CDR2 FQGNSA, per germline. The length of the CDR3 is 12 residues. The CDR3 sequence: CASRRTDYGYTF. The DNA of the CDR3 is TGTGCCAGCAGGCGGACTGACTATGGCTACACCTTC.

This sequence joins TRBV15 and TRBJ1-3; no reliable D call. V lost 1 base to trimming and J lost 4 bases, with 5 bases between them. The CDR3 is made up of 13 amino acids. Germline V gene lookup returns CDR1 LNHNV and CDR2 YYDKDF (reference sequence). The DNA of the CDR3 is TGTGCCACCAGCAGAGGAGGGGGAAACACCATATATTTT. This codes for CATSRGGGNTIYF. The full variable domain, in which reference TRBV15 and TRBJ1-3 provide the parts outside the CDR3, is DAMVIQNPRYQVTQFGKPVTLSCSQTLNHNVMYWYQQKSSQAPKLLFHYYDKDFNNEADTPDNFQSRRPNTSFCFLDIRSPGLGDTAMYLCATSRGGGNTIYFGEGSWLTVV.

This clonotype was counted between two and nine times. The rearrangement uses TRBV28 and TRBJ2-5; a weak D match, TRBD1 (6 bases). V was cut by 7 bases and J by 0 bases, with 18 bases left in between. This CDR3 region has 16 residues. The germline gives CDR1 MDHEN, CDR2 SYDVKM. CDR3 in amino acids: CASNEGVSWYQETQYF. CDR3 DNA sequence: TGTGCCAGCAACGAGGGGGTCTCTTGGTACCAAGAGACCCAGTACTTC.

There are a few counts of this clonotype. This sequence joins TRBV15 and TRBJ2-3; 9 bases are a match to TRBD1. Per germline, CDR1 LNHNV and CDR2 YYDKDF (reference sequence). The V gene end was trimmed by 9 bases and the J gene end by 3 bases; junction bases not matched to a gene: 7. This CDR3 spans 14 amino acids. The CDR3 sequence is CATGDRVETDTQYF. The CDR3 DNA reads TGTGCCACGGGGGACAGGGTCGAGACAGATACGCAGTATTTT.

The chain is built from TRBV25-1 and TRBJ1-2, with 8 bases that match TRBD1. CDR3 size: 12 residues. Germline loops: CDR1 MGHDK, CDR2 SYGVNS. V lost 1 base and J lost 8; bases outside the gene matches: 0. In DNA form, the CDR3 reads TGTGCCAGCAGTGAATGGACAGGGGGCTACACCTTC. It encodes CASSEWTGGYTF.